Listed here are 18 T cell receptor beta chains from one sample, sequenced in a study of blood T cell repertoires in COVID-19. TCRdb keeps only in-frame clones here, not all; method: immunoSEQ multiplex PCR. The sample consists of approximately 200,000 clones, 88% of them appearing once. Sequences were obtained from peripheral blood. The source is a man between 18 and 29 years old with active or convalescent COVID-19.

This chain connects TRBV6-2 or TRBV6-3 to TRBJ1-5, with 9 bases that match TRBD1. Germline V gene lookup returns CDR1 MNHEY and CDR2 SVGEGT. The CDR3 has 18 residues. J gave up 0 bases and V 2 bases, and 8 bases lay outside the gene matches. CDR3: CASSYKGQGQYSNQPQHF. CDR3 in DNA: TGTGCCAGCAGTTACAAGGGACAGGGACAATATAGCAATCAGCCCCAGCATTTT.

The V gene is TRBV5-4, the J gene TRBJ1-1; D ambiguous. The CDR3 is made up of 13 amino acids. V lost 3 bases and J 5 bases, leaving 11 bases between the germline ends. CDR1 and CDR2 (germline): SGHNT, YYREEE (reference sequence). The CDR3 coding sequence is TGTGCCAGCAGCTCTAATTTGAGAACTGAAGCTTTCTTT. Translated: CASSSNLRTEAFF.

The genes are TRBV19 and TRBJ2-1; D is unclear. This CDR3 spans 10 amino acids. CDR1 LNHDA and CDR2 SQIVND come from the germline V gene (reference sequence). The V gene lost 11 bases and the J gene lost 9 bases, with 11 bases spanning the gap. CDR3 sequence: CAEPASEQFF. CDR3 nucleotides: TGTGCCGAGCCCGCATCTGAGCAGTTCTTC.

The chain carries TRBV19 and TRBJ2-1, with D perhaps TRBD2 (6 bases). The length of the CDR3 is 15 residues. Trimming removed 4 bases from V and 0 bases from J, with 10 bases in between. Germline values: CDR1 LNHDA, CDR2 SQIVND (reference sequence). For the CDR3, the DNA is TGTGCCAGTAGTACAGTTAGCGGCTCCTACAATGAGCAGTTCTTC. This codes for CASSTVSGSYNEQFF.

The rearrangement uses TRBV10-3 and TRBJ2-4, with TRBD2 matching 9 bases. The CDR3 covers 17 residues. Unmatched junction bases numbered 10, after V lost 4 bases and J lost 3 bases. From germline, CDR1 is ENHRY and CDR2 SYGVKD. CDR3 DNA: TGTGCCATCAGTGGGGTAGCGGGAGACGGGATCAAAAACATTCAGTACTTC. Its translation: CAISGVAGDGIKNIQYF.

The chain employs TRBV30 and TRBJ2-2; TRBD2 aligns across 8 bases. J gave up 8 bases and V 0 bases, and 8 bases lay outside the gene matches. Germline loops: CDR1 GTSNPN, CDR2 SVGIG (reference sequence). This CDR3 region has 15 residues. In nucleotides, the CDR3 is TGTGCCTGGAGTGTACTGACGGGAGGGTTGGGGGAGCTGTTTTTT. As protein: CAWSVLTGGLGELFF.

The chain carries TRBV27 and TRBJ1-1, with unresolved D. The germline gives CDR1 MNHEY, CDR2 SMNVEV (reference sequence). V lost 7 bases and J 0 bases, leaving 15 bases between the germline ends. This CDR3 spans 15 amino acids. The chain's CDR3 is CASKPRGGLNTEAFF. As DNA, the CDR3 is TGTGCCAGCAAGCCCCGGGGAGGACTGAACACTGAAGCTTTCTTT.

The rearrangement joins TRBV27 to TRBJ1-1, with TRBD1 matching 10 bases. The trim removed 5 bases at V and 5 bases at J, leaving 5 bases unmatched. The germline gives CDR1 MNHEY, CDR2 SMNVEV (reference sequence). CDR3 length equals 14 residues. The CDR3 is CASSGQGEFTEAFF. The CDR3 region has the DNA TGTGCCAGCAGTGGACAGGGGGAGTTTACTGAAGCTTTCTTT.

This chain uses TRBV2 with TRBJ1-2; 7 bases agree with TRBD1. The CDR3 is 12 amino acids. Germline CDR1 SNHLY, CDR2 FYNNEI. V shed 11 bases and J 2 bases; nucleotides not matched to a gene: 5. The CDR3 nucleotides read TGTGCCGAAGGGACAGAGAACTATGGCTACACCTTC. Translated, it gives CAEGTENYGYTF.

The V gene is TRBV7-9, the J gene TRBJ2-1; D is possibly TRBD1 (6 bases). The CDR3 is 16 residues long. Between the trimmed V and J ends, which lost 5 bases and 2 bases, there was a span of 16 bases. Germline lookup yields CDR1 SEHNR and CDR2 FQNEAQ (reference sequence). CDR3 protein: CASSPQGILAYNEQFF. DNA of the CDR3: TGTGCCAGCAGCCCACAGGGTATTCTAGCCTACAATGAGCAGTTCTTC.

The CDR3 DNA is TGTGCCAGCAGTTGGGGTAGCGGGAGCCTCTCCTACAATGAGCAGTTCTTC. Amino acids: CASSWGSGSLSYNEQFF. This chain uses TRBV28 with TRBJ2-1; 9 bases line up with TRBD2. Germline assignment: CDR1 MDHEN and CDR2 SYDVKM. J was trimmed by 0 bases and V by 4 bases; bases with no gene match: 7. The CDR3 length is 17 residues. Drawing the rest from reference TRBV28 and TRBJ2-1, the complete variable domain is DVKVTQSSRYLVKRTGEKVFLECVQDMDHENMFWYRQDPGLGLRLIYFSYDVKMKEKGDIPEGYSVSREKKERFSLILESASTNQTSMYLCASSWGSGSLSYNEQFFGPGTRLTVL.

The rearrangement links TRBV20-1 to TRBJ2-5; D is unresolved. CDR1 and CDR2 (germline): DFQATT, SNEGSKA (reference sequence). CDR3 length equals 14 residues. V shed 3 bases and J shed 0 bases, with 11 bases lying between them. CDR3 DNA sequence: TGCAGTGCTAGTTCCGCCCACAACCAAGAGACCCAGTACTTC. Translating gives CSASSAHNQETQYF.

The J gene is TRBJ1-2, the V gene TRBV7-2; D is unresolved. The length of the CDR3 is 15 residues. Trimming removed 6 bases from V and 1 base from J, with 15 bases in between. Looked up from germline, CDR1 is SGHTA and CDR2 is FQGNSA. CDR3 bases: TGTGCCAGCAGGAAAACGCCCCGGGATAACTATGGCTACACCTTC. Encoded protein: CASRKTPRDNYGYTF.

CDR3 nucleotide sequence: TGTGCCAGCAGTGTCGCACAGGGCTGGCAGAACTATGGCTACACCTTC. Protein: CASSVAQGWQNYGYTF. The V gene is TRBV6-1, the J gene TRBJ1-2, with D possibly TRBD1 on 6 matching bases. CDR3 size: 16 residues. V was cut by 4 bases and J by 2 bases, with 17 bases left in between. Germline CDR1 is MNHNS and CDR2 is SASEGT.

V is TRBV6-5 and J is TRBJ1-4; 9 bases align to TRBD1. With 4 bases clipped from V and 10 bases from J, the junction kept 10 bases outside the gene matches. This CDR3 comprises 15 residues. CDR1 is MNHEY and CDR2 is SVGAGI in the germline V gene. The CDR3 loop is CASSLTGTGSGKLFF. The CDR3 region has the DNA TGTGCCAGCAGTTTGACCGGGACAGGGTCCGGAAAACTGTTTTTT.

This clone has a single count. The rearrangement uses TRBV28 and TRBJ1-1; D is perhaps TRBD1 (5 bases). Germline-derived CDR1 and CDR2 are MDHEN and SYDVKM. Trimming pared 8 bases from V and 0 bases from J, leaving 13 bases between. The CDR3 runs 14 residues. DNA of the CDR3: TGTGCCAGCGTAGAGCAGGGCCTGAACACTGAAGCTTTCTTT. It translates to CASVEQGLNTEAFF.

The chain joins TRBV6-5 to TRBJ2-7, with 14 positions matching TRBD2. J gave up 7 bases and V 4 bases, and 6 bases lay outside the gene matches. Germline V gene lookup returns CDR1 MNHEY and CDR2 SVGAGI. The CDR3 is 15 amino acids. This CDR3 reads CASSSGTSGSEEQYF. CDR3 nucleotide sequence: TGTGCCAGCAGTTCAGGGACTAGCGGGAGTGAGGAGCAGTACTTC.

The rearrangement links TRBV5-1 to TRBJ2-1; possible D gene TRBD2, 6 bases. The CDR3 covers 15 residues. V was pared by 0 bases and J by 3 bases, with 10 bases between. CDR1 SGHRS and CDR2 YFSETQ come from the germline V gene. The CDR3 coding sequence is TGCGCCAGCAGCTTGGATAGCGGAGTCTACAATGAGCAGTTCTTC. Encoded protein: CASSLDSGVYNEQFF.